One sample yielded the 24 T cell receptor beta chains listed below, sequenced in a study of neurological immune-mediated disorders. TCRdb re-analysed the 5' RACE reads in MiXCR, keeping a single row per CDR3 protein. The data show about 35,000 distinct CDR3 sequences, with approximately 4.2% seen just once and roughly 2% held by the top ten. The specimen was PBMCs. The origin of the receptors is a man aged 30 to 39 with multiple sclerosis.

In its sample, this clonotype was seen many times. The CDR3 nucleotides read TGTGCCAGCAGCTTAGGGGGCCCGGGAGAAAAACTGTTTTTT. This translates into CASSLGGPGEKLFF. The chain carries TRBV7-3 and TRBJ1-4, with a tentative D call TRBD1 (6 bases). The CDR3 totals 14 residues. The germline V gene encodes CDR1 SGHTA and CDR2 FQGTGA. Between the trimmed V and J ends, which lost 2 bases and 8 bases, there was a span of 12 bases.

This clonotype came up many times. The chain couples TRBV5-1 to TRBJ2-2; D possibly corresponds to TRBD1 (6 bases). Germline CDR1 is SGHRS and CDR2 is YFSETQ. CDR3 length: 15 residues. Trimming stripped 2 bases from V and 1 base from J, with 9 bases between. The CDR3 bases are TGCGCCAGCAGCTTCGGACAGCAGAACACCGGGGAGCTGTTTTTT. Amino acids: CASSFGQQNTGELFF.

This clonotype came up many times. V and J are TRBV6-5 and TRBJ2-3, with TRBD1 matching over 9 bases. The CDR3 is made up of 14 amino acids. Germline trimming cut 4 bases from V and 1 base from J; bases unmatched to any gene: 0. Germline V gives CDR1 MNHEY, CDR2 SVGAGI. The CDR3: CASSWTGGTDTQYF. Here the CDR3 DNA reads TGTGCCAGCAGTTGGACAGGGGGCACAGATACGCAGTATTTT.

The chain couples TRBV6-5 to TRBJ1-6; TRBD1 is a possible D gene (5 bases). V was trimmed by 11 bases and J by 6 bases, leaving 17 bases between them. Germline lookup yields CDR1 MNHEY and CDR2 SVGAGI. This CDR3 region has 14 residues. The CDR3 sequence: CAAGGGLGNSPLHF. CDR3 nucleotides: TGTGCCGCGGGGGGGGGACTGGGTAATTCACCCCTCCACTTT.

V gene TRBV5-1 combines with J gene TRBJ1-1; no clear D. The CDR3 contains 15 residues. The V end lost 4 bases, the J end lost 4 bases, and 17 bases lay between the germline ends. CDR1 is SGHRS, CDR2 YFSETQ, per germline. CDR3 nucleotide sequence: TGCGCCAGCAGCCCGGCAGTGGGGTTAATCACTGAAGCTTTCTTT. It codes for CASSPAVGLITEAFF.

This clonotype has a count of ten or more. The rearrangement uses TRBV27 and TRBJ1-1; D gene ambiguous. Looked up from germline, CDR1 is MNHEY and CDR2 is SMNVEV (reference sequence). The CDR3 is made up of 15 amino acids. The V end lost 5 bases, the J end lost 1 base, and 14 bases lay between the germline ends. CDR3 loop: CASSAPRTGNTEAFF. As DNA, the CDR3 is TGTGCCAGCAGTGCCCCGAGGACTGGGAACACTGAAGCTTTCTTT.

This clonotype was detected many times. This sequence joins TRBV6-5 and TRBJ1-2, with D hard to call. The CDR3 contains 14 residues. CDR1 is MNHEY, CDR2 SVGAGI, per germline. V was pared by 2 bases and J by 8 bases, with 15 bases between. CDR3: CASSYGVGVGGYTF. The CDR3 DNA follows: TGTGCCAGCAGTTACGGTGTGGGAGTAGGGGGCTACACCTTC.

This clonotype was counted ten times or more. The chain is built from TRBV7-2 and TRBJ2-5, with TRBD2 matching over 11 bases. The trim removed 4 bases at V and 1 base at J, leaving 2 bases unmatched. The CDR3 is made up of 15 amino acids. Germline CDR1 SGHTA, CDR2 FQGNSA. CDR3 in amino acids: CASSSSGGRQETQYF. CDR3 sequence (DNA): TGTGCCAGCAGCTCTAGCGGGGGGCGCCAAGAGACCCAGTACTTC.

This clonotype was detected many times. V and J are TRBV20-1 and TRBJ2-3, with 8 positions matching TRBD1. In germline, CDR1 is DFQATT, CDR2 SNEGSKA (reference sequence). The V and J ends lost 2 bases and 6 bases, in that order; junction bases with no gene match: 10. The CDR3 is 15 amino acids. CDR3 protein: CSARIPGGAGDTQYF. Here the CDR3 DNA reads TGCAGTGCTAGAATCCCAGGGGGCGCAGGGGATACGCAGTATTTT.

In this sample, this clonotype turned up a few times. This rearrangement joins TRBV7-6 to TRBJ2-2, with TRBD2 identical over 13 bases. CDR1 and CDR2 from the germline V gene are SGHVS and FNYEAQ. The CDR3 length is 17 residues. Trimming at V came to 0 bases and at J to 6 bases, leaving 4 bases not matched to a gene. CDR3 sequence (DNA): TGTGCCAGCAGCTTAGCGCGACTAGCGGGGGGTTCCGGGGAGCTGTTTTTT. Residues: CASSLARLAGGSGELFF.

This clonotype occurred many times. The V gene is TRBV6-5, the J gene TRBJ1-4; perhaps TRBD1 as D (5 bases). CDR1 is MNHEY and CDR2 is SVGAGI in the germline V gene. The CDR3 covers 14 residues. V lost 2 bases and J lost 8, with 12 bases in between. The CDR3 nucleotides read TGTGCCAGCAGTTACACGGGACCAGGGGAAAAACTGTTTTTT. Translation: CASSYTGPGEKLFF.

The chain employs TRBV12-3 or TRBV12-4 and TRBJ2-7; TRBD1 matches 8 bases. The V gene end was trimmed by 3 bases and the J gene end by 5 bases; junction bases not matched to a gene: 6. The CDR3 runs to 14 residues. The CDR3, as DNA: TGTGCCAGCAGTTTGGGCAGGGGGCGGGACGAGCAGTACTTC. Translation: CASSLGRGRDEQYF.

This clonotype appeared many times. This chain links TRBV5-1 with TRBJ1-6, with 8 bases identical to TRBD1. Germline V lookup: CDR1 SGHRS, CDR2 YFSETQ. The CDR3 spans 15 residues. V shed 0 bases and J 9 bases; nucleotides not matched to a gene: 5. This CDR3 is CASSLGTGNSSPLHF. CDR3 DNA sequence: TGCGCCAGCAGCTTGGGGACAGGGAATAGTTCACCCCTCCACTTT.

This clonotype was observed many times. The chain links TRBV10-3 to TRBJ2-1; D gene ambiguous. Germline V gene data show CDR1 as ENHRY and CDR2 as SYGVKD. The CDR3 runs to 13 residues. Trimming removed 4 bases at V and 9 bases at J, with 13 bases between. This CDR3 reads CAISGDATVEQFF. CDR3 coding DNA: TGTGCCATCAGTGGGGATGCGACGGTTGAGCAGTTCTTC.

Only a few counts were recorded for this clonotype. The chain has TRBV10-3 and TRBJ2-7, with TRBD1 matching 7 bases. This CDR3 has 13 amino acids. Germline assignment: CDR1 ENHRY and CDR2 SYGVKD. With V trimmed by 4 bases and J by 3 bases, 3 bases remained unmatched. CDR3 amino acids: CAISGTGVYEQYF. The CDR3 DNA follows: TGTGCCATCAGTGGAACAGGGGTCTACGAGCAGTACTTC.

This clonotype was detected only a few times. V gene TRBV5-6 combines with J gene TRBJ1-1, with TRBD1 matching over 8 bases. This CDR3 has 15 residues. J gave up 5 bases and V 4 bases, and 10 bases lay outside the gene matches. The germline V gene has CDR1 SGHDT and CDR2 YYEEEE. The CDR3 reads CASSPFDRGGTEAFF. CDR3 nucleotide sequence: TGTGCCAGCAGCCCGTTCGACAGGGGAGGGACTGAAGCTTTCTTT. The entire variable domain, with the rest obtained from reference TRBV5-6 and TRBJ1-1, is as follows: DAGVTQSPTHLIKTRGQQVTLRCSPKSGHDTVSWYQQALGQGPQFIFQYYEEEERQRGNFPDRFSGHQFPNYSSELNVNALLLGDSALYLCASSPFDRGGTEAFFGQGTRLTVV.

This clonotype was counted between two and nine times. This rearrangement joins TRBV5-1 to TRBJ2-5; 8 positions agree with TRBD1. The ends lost 4 bases at V and 2 bases at J; junction bases unmatched: 7. CDR1 is SGHRS, CDR2 YFSETQ, per germline. The length of the CDR3 is 15 residues. CDR3: CASSPIRDRQETQYF. The CDR3 bases are TGCGCCAGCAGCCCGATCCGGGACAGGCAAGAGACCCAGTACTTC.

This clonotype was recorded many times. This rearrangement joins TRBV5-5 to TRBJ2-7; D gene uncertain. The CDR3 covers 13 residues. Germline V gives CDR1 SGHKS, CDR2 YYEKEE (reference sequence). V gave up 1 base and J gave up 2 bases, with 7 bases separating them. This CDR3 is CASSLYLTYEQYF. In DNA form, the CDR3 reads TGTGCCAGCAGCTTGTATCTTACCTACGAGCAGTACTTC.

The V and J genes are TRBV10-3 and TRBJ2-1, with D possibly being TRBD1 (5 bases). CDR3 length: 16 residues. Germline V gene lookup returns CDR1 ENHRY and CDR2 SYGVKD. The V end was cut by 0 bases, the J end by 1 base, with 10 bases between. The CDR3 region is CAISESTARSYNEQFF. CDR3 sequence (DNA): TGTGCCATCAGTGAGTCGACAGCGAGATCCTACAATGAGCAGTTCTTC.

This clonotype was detected ten times or more. J is TRBJ2-3 and V is TRBV2; maybe TRBD1 (7 bases). Germline-derived CDR1 and CDR2 are SNHLY and FYNNEI. The length of the CDR3 is 18 residues. V lost 0 bases and J lost 6, with 22 bases in between. Here the CDR3 DNA reads TGTGCCAGCAGTGAAGCGTCAGGGGGGAGTCGCAGGAAGGATACGCAGTATTTT. This gives the protein CASSEASGGSRRKDTQYF.

Ten or more counts support this clonotype. DNA of the CDR3: TGCGCCAGCAGCTCGGTCCGGAGGGGGGTTGGCACTGAAGCTTTCTTT. It codes for CASSSVRRGVGTEAFF. The chain recombines TRBV5-1 with TRBJ1-1, with a weak D call TRBD1 (6 bases). The V gene's germline CDR1 is SGHRS and CDR2 YFSETQ. V was pared by 3 bases and J by 4 bases, with 19 bases between. The CDR3 has 16 residues. Using reference TRBV5-1 and TRBJ1-1 for the parts outside the CDR3, the full variable domain is KAGVTQTPRYLIKTRGQQVTLSCSPISGHRSVSWYQQTPGQGLQFLFEYFSETQRNKGNFPGRFSGRQFSNSRSEMNVSTLELGDSALYLCASSSVRRGVGTEAFFGQGTRLTVV.

This clonotype has more than one count but fewer than ten. The V and J genes are TRBV12-3 or TRBV12-4 and TRBJ1-1; perhaps TRBD1 as D (6 bases). V shed 3 bases and J shed 10 bases, with 9 bases lying between them. The CDR3 is made up of 11 amino acids. In DNA form, the CDR3 reads TGTGCCAGCAGTTTGGGGGGGGCAGCTTTCTTT. Translated, it gives CASSLGGAAFF.

The table lists this clonotype with many counts. The rearrangement uses TRBV5-1 and TRBJ2-7, with 11 bases matching TRBD1. V trimming: 4 bases; J trimming: 4 bases; junction bases outside the gene matches: 4. CDR1 and CDR2 (germline): SGHRS, YFSETQ. The CDR3 contains 14 residues. The CDR3 DNA reads as TGCGCCAGCAGCACCGGACAGGGGGCTTACGAGCAGTACTTC. Its translation: CASSTGQGAYEQYF.

This clonotype was counted many times. The chain is built from TRBV14 and TRBJ2-7; possible D gene TRBD2, 5 bases. V was cut by 3 bases and J by 0 bases, with 21 bases left in between. Per germline, CDR1 SGHDN and CDR2 FVKESK. CDR3 length: 18 residues. CDR3 sequence: CASSHHPVATRGSYEQYF. For the CDR3, the DNA is TGTGCCAGCAGCCATCACCCGGTAGCGACACGAGGCTCCTACGAGCAGTACTTC.